This paragraph reports one T cell receptor beta chain. What it binds is unknown. The sample comes from a study of shared clonotypes between healthy human individuals. Turning to the study itself: A few men and a couple of women, aged 18 to 49, were donors. Whole-study results and caveats: Exclusively blood specimens were collected; tissue repertoires likely differ. Sequencing depth was expected to influence donor clonotype sharing. Naive CD4 clonotypes overlapped across a handful of donors at around 5%.

Here immunoSEQ multiplex PCR was the method, and the copy in TCRdb shows in-frame clones only, minus some. The table shows about 2.2 million clones, with 85% to 95% occurring only once. Naive CD8 populations comprised CD45RO-negative cells positively selected for CCR7, excluding terminally differentiated effector memory CD45RA+ cells. Sequences were obtained from naive CD8+ T cells from PBMCs. The origin of this receptor is a man between 18 and 29 years old in good health. Some clones in this sample may be carry-over from other donors' samples.

CDR3: CASSSLVGELFF. The CDR3 nucleotides are TGTGCCAGCAGCTCCCTCGTCGGGGAGCTGTTTTTT. The J gene is TRBJ2-2, the V gene TRBV11-1, with D unclear. The CDR3 extends over 12 amino acids. The germline gives CDR1 SGHAT, CDR2 FQDESV (reference sequence). Trimming removed 4 bases from V and 7 bases from J, with 7 bases in between.